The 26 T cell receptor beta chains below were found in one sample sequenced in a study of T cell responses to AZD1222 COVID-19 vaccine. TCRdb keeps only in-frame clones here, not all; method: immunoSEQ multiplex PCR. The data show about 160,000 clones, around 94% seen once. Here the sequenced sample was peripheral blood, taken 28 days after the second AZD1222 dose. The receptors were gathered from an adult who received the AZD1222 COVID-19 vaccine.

Here the CDR3 DNA reads TGTGCCAGCAGCGAACTCGGGACAATCGTGGGTTCACCCCTCCACTTT. It codes for CASSELGTIVGSPLHF. The chain carries TRBV7-8 and TRBJ1-6; D perhaps matches TRBD1 (6 bases). The V end lost 5 bases, the J end lost 9 bases, and 20 bases lay between the germline ends. The CDR3 is 16 amino acids. Germline CDR1 reads SGHVS; CDR2 reads FQNEAQ.

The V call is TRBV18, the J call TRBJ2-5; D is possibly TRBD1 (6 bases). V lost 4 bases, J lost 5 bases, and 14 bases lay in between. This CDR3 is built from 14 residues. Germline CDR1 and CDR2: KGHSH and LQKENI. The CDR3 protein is CASSLGAGDETQYF. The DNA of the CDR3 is TGTGCCAGCTCACTCGGAGCAGGGGATGAGACCCAGTACTTC.

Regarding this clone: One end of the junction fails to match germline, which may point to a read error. The CDR3 sequence is CARSGTPAYSNGELFF. CDR3 nucleotide sequence: TGTGCCCGCAGCGGGACCCCTGCTTATAGCAACGGGGAGCTGTTTTTT. The chain employs TRBV7-2 and TRBJ2-2, with 7 bases aligning to TRBD2. Looked up from germline, CDR1 is SGHTA and CDR2 is FQGNSA. The CDR3 spans 16 residues.

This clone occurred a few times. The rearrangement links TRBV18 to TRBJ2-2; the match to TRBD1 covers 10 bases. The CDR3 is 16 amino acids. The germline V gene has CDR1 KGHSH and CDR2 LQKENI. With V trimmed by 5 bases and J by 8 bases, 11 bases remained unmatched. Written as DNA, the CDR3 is TGTGCCAGCTCATCCCGGGACAGGGGCGGTGCAGGGGAGCTGTTTTTT. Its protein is CASSSRDRGGAGELFF.

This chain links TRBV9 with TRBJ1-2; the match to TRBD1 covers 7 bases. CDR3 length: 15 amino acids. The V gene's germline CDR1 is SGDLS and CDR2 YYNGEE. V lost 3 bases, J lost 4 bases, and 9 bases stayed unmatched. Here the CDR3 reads CASSATGLWGYGYTF. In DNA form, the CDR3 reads TGTGCCAGCAGCGCGACAGGGCTATGGGGCTATGGCTACACCTTC.

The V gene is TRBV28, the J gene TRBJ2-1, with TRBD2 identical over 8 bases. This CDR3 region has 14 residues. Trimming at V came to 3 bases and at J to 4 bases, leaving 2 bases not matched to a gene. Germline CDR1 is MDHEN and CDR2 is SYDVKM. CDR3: CASSLGTSYNEQFF. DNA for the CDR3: TGTGCCAGCAGTTTGGGGACTAGTTACAATGAGCAGTTCTTC.

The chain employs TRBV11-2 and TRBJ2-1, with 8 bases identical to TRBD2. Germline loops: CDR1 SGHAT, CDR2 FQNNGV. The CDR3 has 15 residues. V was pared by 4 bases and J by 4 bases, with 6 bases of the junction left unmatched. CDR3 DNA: TGTGCCAGCAGCTCACTAGCGGCACTTTACAATGAGCAGTTCTTC. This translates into CASSSLAALYNEQFF.

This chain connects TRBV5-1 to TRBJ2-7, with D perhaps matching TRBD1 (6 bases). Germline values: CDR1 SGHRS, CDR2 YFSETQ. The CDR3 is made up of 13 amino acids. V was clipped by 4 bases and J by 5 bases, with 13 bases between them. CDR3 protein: CASSPPYRDEQYF. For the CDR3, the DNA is TGCGCCAGCAGCCCCCCCTACAGGGACGAGCAGTACTTC.

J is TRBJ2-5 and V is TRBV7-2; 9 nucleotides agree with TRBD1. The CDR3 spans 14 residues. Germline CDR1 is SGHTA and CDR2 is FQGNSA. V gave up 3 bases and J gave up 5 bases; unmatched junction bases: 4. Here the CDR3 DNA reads TGTGCCAGCAGCTTGGACAGGGGAAGCGAGACCCAGTACTTC. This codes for CASSLDRGSETQYF.

The CDR3 spells CATSDRGHEQYF. The CDR3 bases are TGTGCCACCAGTGACAGGGGCCACGAGCAGTACTTC. The chain combines TRBV24-1 with TRBJ2-7, with D perhaps TRBD1 (6 bases). Trimming left V 4 bases short and J 5 bases short, with 8 bases between. This CDR3 contains 12 residues. CDR1 KGHDR and CDR2 SFDVKD come from the germline V gene.

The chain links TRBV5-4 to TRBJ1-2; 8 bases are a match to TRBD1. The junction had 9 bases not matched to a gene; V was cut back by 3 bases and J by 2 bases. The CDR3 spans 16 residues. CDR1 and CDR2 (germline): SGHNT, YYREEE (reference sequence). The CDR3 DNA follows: TGTGCCAGCAGCTATCTCGGACAGGGCGCAAACTATGGCTACACCTTC. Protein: CASSYLGQGANYGYTF.

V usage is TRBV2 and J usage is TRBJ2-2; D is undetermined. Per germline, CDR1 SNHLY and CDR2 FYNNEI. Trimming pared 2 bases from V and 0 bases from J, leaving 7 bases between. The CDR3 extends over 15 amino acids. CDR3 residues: CASSERWPNTGELFF. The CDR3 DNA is TGTGCCAGCAGTGAAAGGTGGCCGAACACCGGGGAGCTGTTTTTT. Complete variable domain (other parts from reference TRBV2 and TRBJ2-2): EPEVTQTPSHQVTQMGQEVILRCVPISNHLYFYWYRQILGQKVEFLVSFYNNEISEKSEIFDDQFSVERPDGSNFTLKIRSTKLEDSAMYFCASSERWPNTGELFFGEGSRLTVL.

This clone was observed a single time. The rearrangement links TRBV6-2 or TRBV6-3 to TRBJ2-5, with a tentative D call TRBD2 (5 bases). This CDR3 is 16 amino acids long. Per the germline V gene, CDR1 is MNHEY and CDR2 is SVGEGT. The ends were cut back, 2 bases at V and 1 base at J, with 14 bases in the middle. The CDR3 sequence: CASSYMWVGSQETQYF. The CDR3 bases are TGTGCCAGCAGTTACATGTGGGTTGGGAGCCAAGAGACCCAGTACTTC.

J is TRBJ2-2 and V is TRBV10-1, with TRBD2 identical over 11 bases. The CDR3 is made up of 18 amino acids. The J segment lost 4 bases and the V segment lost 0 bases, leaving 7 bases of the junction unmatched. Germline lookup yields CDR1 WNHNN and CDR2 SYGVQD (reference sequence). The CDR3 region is CASSESFSSGRATGELFF. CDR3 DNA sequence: TGCGCCAGCAGTGAGTCTTTCAGTAGCGGGAGGGCCACCGGGGAGCTGTTTTTT.

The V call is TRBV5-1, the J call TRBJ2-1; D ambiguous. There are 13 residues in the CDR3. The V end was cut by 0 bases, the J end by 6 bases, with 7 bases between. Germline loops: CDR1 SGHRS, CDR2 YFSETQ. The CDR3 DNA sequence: TGCGCCAGCAGCTTGGTGGCAGGCAATGAGCAGTTCTTC. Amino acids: CASSLVAGNEQFF. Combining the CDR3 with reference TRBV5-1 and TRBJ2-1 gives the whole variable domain KAGVTQTPRYLIKTRGQQVTLSCSPISGHRSVSWYQQTPGQGLQFLFEYFSETQRNKGNFPGRFSGRQFSNSRSEMNVSTLELGDSALYLCASSLVAGNEQFFGPGTRLTVL.

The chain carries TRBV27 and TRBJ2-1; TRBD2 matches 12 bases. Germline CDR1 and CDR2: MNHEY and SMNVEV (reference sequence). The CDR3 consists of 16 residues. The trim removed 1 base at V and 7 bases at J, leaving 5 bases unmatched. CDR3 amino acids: CASSLLTSGSPNEQFF. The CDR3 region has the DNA TGTGCCAGCAGTTTATTGACTAGCGGGAGTCCGAATGAGCAGTTCTTC.

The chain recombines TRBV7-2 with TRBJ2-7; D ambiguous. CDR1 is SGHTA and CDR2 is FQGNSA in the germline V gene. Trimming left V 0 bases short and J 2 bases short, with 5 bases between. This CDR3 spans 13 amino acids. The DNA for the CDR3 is TGTGCCAGCAGCTTAGCGCTACCCTACGAGCAGTACTTC. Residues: CASSLALPYEQYF. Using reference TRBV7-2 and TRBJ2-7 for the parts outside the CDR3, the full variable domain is GAGVSQSPSNKVTEKGKDVELRCDPISGHTALYWYRQSLGQGLEFLIYFQGNSAPDKSGLPSDRFSAERTGGSVSTLTIQRTQQEDSAVYLCASSLALPYEQYFGPGTRLTVT.

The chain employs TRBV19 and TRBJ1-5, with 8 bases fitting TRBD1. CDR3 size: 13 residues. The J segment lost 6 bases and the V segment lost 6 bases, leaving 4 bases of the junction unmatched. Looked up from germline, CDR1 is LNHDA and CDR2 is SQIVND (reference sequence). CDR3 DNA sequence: TGTGCCAGTAGCGGGACAGGAACTCAGCCCCAGCATTTT. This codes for CASSGTGTQPQHF.

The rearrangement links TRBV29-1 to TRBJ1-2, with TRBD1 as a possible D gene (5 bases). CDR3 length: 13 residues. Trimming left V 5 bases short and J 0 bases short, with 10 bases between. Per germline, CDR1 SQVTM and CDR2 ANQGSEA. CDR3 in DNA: TGCAGCGTTACAGGAAGCGCTAACTATGGCTACACCTTC. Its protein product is CSVTGSANYGYTF.

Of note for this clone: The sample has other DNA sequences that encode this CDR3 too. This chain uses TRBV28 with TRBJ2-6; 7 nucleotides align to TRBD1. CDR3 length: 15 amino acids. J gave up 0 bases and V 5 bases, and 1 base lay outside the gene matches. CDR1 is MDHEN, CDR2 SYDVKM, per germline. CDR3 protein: CASSRDSSGANVLTF. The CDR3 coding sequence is TGTGCCAGCAGTCGGGACAGCTCTGGGGCCAACGTCCTGACTTTC. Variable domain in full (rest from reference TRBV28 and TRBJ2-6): DVKVTQSSRYLVKRTGEKVFLECVQDMDHENMFWYRQDPGLGLRLIYFSYDVKMKEKGDIPEGYSVSREKKERFSLILESASTNQTSMYLCASSRDSSGANVLTFGAGSRLTVL.

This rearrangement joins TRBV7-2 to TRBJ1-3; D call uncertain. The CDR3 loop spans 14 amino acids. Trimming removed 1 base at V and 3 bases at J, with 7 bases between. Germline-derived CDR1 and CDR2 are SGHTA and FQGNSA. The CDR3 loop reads CASSLGIGGNTIYF. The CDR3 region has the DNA TGTGCCAGCAGCTTAGGGATTGGTGGAAACACCATATATTTT.

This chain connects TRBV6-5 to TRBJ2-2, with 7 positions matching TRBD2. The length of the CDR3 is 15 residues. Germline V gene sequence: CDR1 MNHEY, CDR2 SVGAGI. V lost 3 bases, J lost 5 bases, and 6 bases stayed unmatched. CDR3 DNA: TGTGCCAGCAGTTATCGGGCTAGCGGTACCGGGGAGCTGTTTTTT. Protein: CASSYRASGTGELFF.

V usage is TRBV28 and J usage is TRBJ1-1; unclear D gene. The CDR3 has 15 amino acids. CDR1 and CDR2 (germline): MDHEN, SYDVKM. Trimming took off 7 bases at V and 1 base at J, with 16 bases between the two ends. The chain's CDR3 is CASTLNPGKNTEAFF. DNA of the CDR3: TGTGCCAGCACCCTAAACCCCGGGAAGAACACTGAAGCTTTCTTT.

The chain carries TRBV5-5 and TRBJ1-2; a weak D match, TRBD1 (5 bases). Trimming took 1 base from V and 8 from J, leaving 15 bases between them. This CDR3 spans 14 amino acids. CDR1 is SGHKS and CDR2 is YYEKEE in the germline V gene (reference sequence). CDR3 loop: CASSLSPGDGGYTF. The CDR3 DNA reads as TGTGCCAGCAGCTTGAGTCCCGGGGACGGCGGCTACACCTTC. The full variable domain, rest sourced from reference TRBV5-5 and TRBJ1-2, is DAGVTQSPTHLIKTRGQQVTLRCSPISGHKSVSWYQQVLGQGPQFIFQYYEKEERGRGNFPDRFSARQFPNYSSELNVNALLLGDSALYLCASSLSPGDGGYTFGSGTRLTVV.

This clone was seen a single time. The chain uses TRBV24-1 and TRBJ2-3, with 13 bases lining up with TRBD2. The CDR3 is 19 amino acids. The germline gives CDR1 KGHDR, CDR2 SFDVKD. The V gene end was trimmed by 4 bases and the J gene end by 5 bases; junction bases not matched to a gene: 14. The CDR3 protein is CATSDPTVSGTSGKDTQYF. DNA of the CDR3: TGTGCCACCAGTGACCCGACAGTCTCCGGGACTAGCGGGAAAGATACGCAGTATTTT.

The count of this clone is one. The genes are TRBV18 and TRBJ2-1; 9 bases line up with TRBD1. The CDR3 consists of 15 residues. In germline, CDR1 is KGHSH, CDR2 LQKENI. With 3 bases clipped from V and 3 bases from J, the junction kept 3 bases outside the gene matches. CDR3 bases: TGTGCCAGCTCACCGGGACAGGGAGACTACAATGAGCAGTTCTTC. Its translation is CASSPGQGDYNEQFF.